What follows are 13 T cell receptor beta chains derived from one specimen sequenced in a study of blood T cells in healthy people across ages. For the second PCR, which ran for about 7 to 12 cycles, a sample-barcoded 5' primer and a J-beta primer mix were used. TCRdb re-derived calls from the 5' RACE reads in MiXCR, one entry per CDR3 protein. The sample lists hundreds of thousands of distinct CDR3 sequences, more than 40% seen once, with 30% to 35% in the top ten. Material for sequencing was blood. The receptor source for this set is a woman aged 55-69 years in good health.

J is TRBJ2-1 and V is TRBV5-1; the match to TRBD2 covers 7 bases. The length of the CDR3 is 15 residues. The J segment lost 9 bases and the V segment lost 1 base, leaving 10 bases of the junction unmatched. Germline CDR1 is SGHRS and CDR2 is YFSETQ. DNA of the CDR3: TGCGCCAGCAGCTTGAGCGGCGGGAGTATAGGTGAGCAGTTCTTC. Protein product: CASSLSGGSIGEQFF.

This sequence joins TRBV29-1 and TRBJ2-5; D perhaps matches TRBD1 (6 bases). Germline V lookup: CDR1 SQVTM, CDR2 ANQGSEA. The CDR3 is 13 amino acids. V was pared by 6 bases and J by 5 bases, with 16 bases between. CDR3 coding DNA: TGCAGCGTGGGGACACACCTAGGGGAGACCCAGTACTTC. Protein sequence: CSVGTHLGETQYF.

The DNA for the CDR3 is TGCAGCGTCATGCGCTTTCTAGCGGGAGTGCACAATGAGCAGTTCTTC. This gives the protein CSVMRFLAGVHNEQFF. The chain carries TRBV29-1 and TRBJ2-1, with 10 nucleotides matching TRBD2. V lost 6 bases and J lost 5; bases outside the gene matches: 13. Germline CDR1 SQVTM, CDR2 ANQGSEA. This CDR3 is 16 amino acids long.

The V call is TRBV7-2, the J call TRBJ2-6; 11 nucleotides agree with TRBD1. J lost 4 bases, V lost 5 bases, and 7 bases had no gene match. The CDR3 extends over 17 amino acids. Germline CDR1 is SGHTA and CDR2 is FQGNSA. The CDR3 loop is CASSPRTGGLGANVLTF. CDR3 nucleotides: TGTGCCAGCAGCCCCAGGACAGGGGGCCTCGGGGCCAACGTCCTGACTTTC.

Only a few counts were recorded for this clonotype. The rearrangement uses TRBV7-9 and TRBJ2-7; no reliable D call. Germline loops: CDR1 SEHNR, CDR2 FQNEAQ (reference sequence). Trimming removed 1 base at V and 0 bases at J, with 10 bases between. This CDR3 has 15 residues. This chain's CDR3 is CASSLERSSSYEQYF. Written as DNA, the CDR3 is TGTGCCAGCAGCTTAGAAAGATCTAGCTCCTACGAGCAGTACTTC.

The chain joins TRBV20-1 to TRBJ2-7, with 9 bases aligning to TRBD1. The germline CDR1 and CDR2 sequences are DFQATT and SNEGSKA (reference sequence). J lost 2 bases, V lost 0 bases, and 8 bases had no gene match. CDR3 length: 16 residues. The CDR3 region has the DNA TGCAGTGCTAGAGACTTAGGACAGGGGCTCACCTACGAGCAGTACTTC. It translates to CSARDLGQGLTYEQYF.

This clonotype showed up just once. V is TRBV18 and J is TRBJ2-5; 12 nucleotides match TRBD2. This CDR3 has 17 residues. CDR1 and CDR2 (germline): KGHSH, LQKENI. V gave up 4 bases and J gave up 2 bases; unmatched junction bases: 8. As DNA, the CDR3 is TGTGCCAGCTCACAACTGGGACTAGCGGGCTTTCAAGAGACCCAGTACTTC. Translating gives CASSQLGLAGFQETQYF.

The J gene is TRBJ2-6, the V gene TRBV6-5, with D perhaps matching TRBD2 (5 bases). Trimming removed 0 bases from V and 13 bases from J, with 7 bases in between. Germline V gene lookup returns CDR1 MNHEY and CDR2 SVGAGI. The CDR3 is made up of 12 amino acids. CDR3 protein: CASSYSGEVLTF. The DNA of the CDR3 is TGTGCCAGCAGTTACTCTGGGGAGGTCCTGACTTTC.

The chain links TRBV5-1 to TRBJ1-4; a weak D match, TRBD1 (5 bases). Trimming took off 4 bases at V and 5 bases at J, with 12 bases between the two ends. The CDR3 is 14 amino acids. The germline CDR1 and CDR2 sequences are SGHRS and YFSETQ. The CDR3 coding sequence is TGCGCCAGCAGCGTCGGGACGGACAATGAAAAACTGTTTTTT. Protein sequence: CASSVGTDNEKLFF.

The rearrangement uses TRBV7-8 and TRBJ2-2; TRBD1 matches at 10 bases. The CDR3 extends over 17 amino acids. The V segment lost 1 base and the J segment 6 bases; nucleotides outside the gene matches: 8. CDR1 is SGHVS, CDR2 FQNEAQ, per germline. The CDR3 DNA sequence: TGTGCCAGCAGCTTAGTATCGGGACAGGGGATGGCCGGGGAGCTGTTTTTT. It codes for CASSLVSGQGMAGELFF.

The rearrangement uses TRBV19 and TRBJ2-7; D perhaps matches TRBD2 (6 bases). CDR3 length equals 14 residues. V lost 7 bases to trimming and J lost 2 bases, with 15 bases between them. The germline gives CDR1 LNHDA, CDR2 SQIVND (reference sequence). The DNA for the CDR3 is TGTGCCAGTATTGGGCGGGATAGTACCTACGAGCAGTACTTC. This encodes CASIGRDSTYEQYF. The complete variable domain, with remaining parts taken from reference TRBV19 and TRBJ2-7, reads DGGITQSPKYLFRKEGQNVTLSCEQNLNHDAMYWYRQDPGQGLRLIYYSQIVNDFQKGDIAEGYSVSREKKESFPLTVTSAQKNPTAFYLCASIGRDSTYEQYFGPGTRLTVT.

The genes are TRBV27 and TRBJ2-1; D tentatively reads TRBD1 or TRBD2 (5 bases each). The V end lost 4 bases, the J end lost 9 bases, and 22 bases lay between the germline ends. This CDR3 region has 16 residues. CDR1 MNHEY and CDR2 SMNVEV come from the germline V gene (reference sequence). For the CDR3, the DNA is TGTGCCAGCAGTTGGCTTTTCGCCCCGGGGCCAGCTGAGCAGTTCTTC. Amino acid sequence: CASSWLFAPGPAEQFF.

The chain uses TRBV12-3 or TRBV12-4 and TRBJ2-2; 11 nucleotides align to TRBD1. CDR3 length: 15 amino acids. J lost 6 bases, V lost 5 bases, and 5 bases had no gene match. The CDR3 DNA follows: TGTGCCAGCAGTCCTCCGGGACAGGGGGCCGGGGAGCTGTTTTTT. This encodes CASSPPGQGAGELFF.